This T cell receptor beta chain comes out of a study of type 1 regulatory T cells. At the level of the study: T-allo10 is an in vitro-generated, Tr1-enriched CD4 T cell product specific for alloantigen.

General study points: Tr1 cells had a more restricted TCR repertoire than non-Tr1 cells.

With respect to this clonotype: The antigen is unknown.

Germline CDR1 is MNHNY and CDR2 is SVGAGI (reference sequence). The CDR3 loop spans 14 amino acids. V was trimmed by 5 bases and J by 10 bases, leaving 18 bases between them. Using its own MiXCR run on the reads, TCRdb lists one record per CDR3 protein. Among about 71,000 distinct CDR3 sequences listed, around 20% were seen once. Sequencing was carried out using cultured type 1 regulatory T (Tr1) cells, either the whole culture or a sorted fraction (not recorded which). The TCR originated in a human donor in good health. The rearrangement links TRBV6-6 to TRBJ2-1; D is perhaps TRBD1 or TRBD2 (5 bases each). The CDR3 protein is CASSTPPGDVEQFF. Written as DNA, the CDR3 is TGTGCCAGCAGTACACCCCCCGGGGACGTCGAGCAGTTCTTC.